The T cell receptor (beta chain) under discussion was sequenced for a study of blood T cell repertoires in COVID-19. The overall study: Sample material is recorded as cDNA or gDNA derived from T cells, B-cell-depleted T cells, or PBMCs.

The CDR3 runs 12 residues. CDR1 and CDR2 (germline): SEHNR, FQNEAQ (reference sequence). Between the trimmed V and J ends, which lost 11 bases and 0 bases, there was a span of 10 bases. Produced via immunoSEQ multiplex PCR; TCRdb's table is partial and in-frame only. This table has tens of thousands of clones, less than 85% appearing once. This sequence joins TRBV7-9 and TRBJ1-2, with D perhaps TRBD1 (5 bases). This TCR came from a human donor in a cohort sampled during active COVID-19. Source material: peripheral blood. This CDR3 reads CAAGGTNYGYTF. The CDR3 nucleotides are TGTGCCGCCGGGGGGACTAACTATGGCTACACCTTC. Full variable domain (remainder filled in from reference TRBV7-9 and TRBJ1-2): DTGVSQNPRHKITKRGQNVTFRCDPISEHNRLYWYRQTLGQGPEFLTYFQNEAQLEKSRLLSDRFSAERPKGSFSTLEIQRTEQGDSAMYLCAAGGTNYGYTFGSGTRLTVV.